The next 30 T cell receptor beta chains were all read from a single sample in a study of cytomegalovirus exposure and HLA in healthy donors. Both 60 Vbeta primers and 13 Jbeta primers went into the PCR. Libraries were prepared by immunoSEQ multiplex PCR; TCRdb keeps only in-frame clonotypes and omits some of them. The sample holds around 200,000 clones, 83% seen once. What was sequenced was PBMCs. The source is a man aged 50-59 years in good health and CMV-seronegative.

This clone was counted only a few times. This sequence joins TRBV28 and TRBJ1-5; TRBD1 matches at 9 bases. Germline V gives CDR1 MDHEN, CDR2 SYDVKM. The ends lost 3 bases at V and 0 bases at J; junction bases unmatched: 9. The CDR3 loop spans 18 amino acids. CDR3 DNA: TGTGCCAGCAGTTTGCCCGACAGGGGGATCCTTAGCAATCAGCCCCAGCATTTT. This translates into CASSLPDRGILSNQPQHF.

J is TRBJ1-1 and V is TRBV19, with D unclear. From germline, CDR1 is LNHDA and CDR2 SQIVND (reference sequence). The CDR3 consists of 14 residues. Between the trimmed V and J ends, which lost 3 bases and 6 bases, there was a span of 14 bases. CDR3 amino acids: CASSIYNMEAEAFF. The CDR3 coding sequence is TGTGCCAGTAGTATTTACAATATGGAGGCTGAAGCTTTCTTT. The whole variable domain, filled in from reference TRBV19 and TRBJ1-1, reads DGGITQSPKYLFRKEGQNVTLSCEQNLNHDAMYWYRQDPGQGLRLIYYSQIVNDFQKGDIAEGYSVSREKKESFPLTVTSAQKNPTAFYLCASSIYNMEAEAFFGQGTRLTVV.

Here the CDR3 reads CASSQRTGGAGSVGYTF. As DNA, the CDR3 is TGTGCCAGCAGCCAAAGGACAGGGGGCGCGGGATCAGTTGGCTACACCTTC. The J gene is TRBJ1-2, the V gene TRBV11-2, with 11 bases that match TRBD1. The junction had 15 bases not matched to a gene; V was cut back by 5 bases and J by 7 bases. The CDR3 has 17 residues. Per the germline V gene, CDR1 is SGHAT and CDR2 is FQNNGV. The full variable domain, in which reference TRBV11-2 and TRBJ1-2 provide the parts outside the CDR3, is EAGVAQSPRYKIIEKRQSVAFWCNPISGHATLYWYQQILGQGPKLLIQFQNNGVVDDSQLPKDRFSAERLKGVDSTLKIQPAKLEDSAVYLCASSQRTGGAGSVGYTFGSGTRLTVV.

The CDR3 is CASSTAGSSKNIQYF. The CDR3 region has the DNA TGTGCCAGCAGTACCGCAGGATCAAGCAAAAACATTCAGTACTTC. The V gene is TRBV6-5, the J gene TRBJ2-4; D not certain. CDR1 is MNHEY and CDR2 is SVGAGI in the germline V gene. The V and J ends lost 5 bases and 3 bases respectively, with 14 bases between them. The CDR3 extends over 15 amino acids.

This clone was recorded once. The chain combines TRBV4-2 with TRBJ1-2; 8 bases map to TRBD1. The J segment lost 0 bases and the V segment lost 5 bases, leaving 5 bases of the junction unmatched. The germline CDR1 and CDR2 sequences are LGHNA and YNFKEQ. This CDR3 spans 15 amino acids. CDR3 nucleotides: TGTGCCAGCAGCTCTGACAGGGGATCTAACTATGGCTACACCTTC. Translation: CASSSDRGSNYGYTF.

The gene calls are TRBV6-4 and TRBJ2-1, with 13 nucleotides matching TRBD2. V dropped 2 bases and J dropped 3; count of bases not matched to a gene: 7. Germline CDR1 MRHNA, CDR2 SNTAGT. The CDR3 runs to 18 residues. CDR3 loop: CASSDPRTSGSVYNEQFF. In DNA, the CDR3 is TGTGCCAGCAGTGACCCAAGGACTAGCGGGAGCGTCTACAATGAGCAGTTCTTC.

This sequence joins TRBV6-4 and TRBJ1-2; D is undetermined. Germline CDR1 and CDR2: MRHNA and SNTAGT. CDR3 length: 11 residues. Trimming shortened V by 2 bases and J by 11 bases, and 9 bases separated the two germline ends. The CDR3 here is CASSDGPYYTF. The CDR3 region has the DNA TGTGCCAGCAGTGACGGGCCTTATTACACCTTC.

The rearrangement links TRBV28 to TRBJ2-7; D remains ambiguous. Germline CDR1 and CDR2: MDHEN and SYDVKM. The CDR3 has 11 residues. V lost 7 bases and J lost 3, with 7 bases in between. DNA of the CDR3: TGTGCCAGCACTTCTTTCTACGAGCAGTACTTC. The encoded protein is CASTSFYEQYF.

The chain couples TRBV15 to TRBJ1-5; D may be TRBD1 (6 bases). The ends were cut back, 9 bases at V and 6 bases at J, with 15 bases in the middle. The CDR3 is made up of 13 amino acids. CDR1 is LNHNV, CDR2 YYDKDF, per germline (reference sequence). This CDR3 reads CATGGGRGQPQHF. The CDR3 coding sequence is TGTGCCACAGGGGGAGGGAGAGGTCAGCCCCAGCATTTT.

There are a few counts of this clone. The chain carries TRBV6-1 and TRBJ1-2; a possible D gene is TRBD1 (5 bases). Trimming removed 7 bases from V and 2 bases from J, with 11 bases in between. The CDR3 has 13 residues. The germline V gene has CDR1 MNHNS and CDR2 SASEGT. As DNA, the CDR3 is TGTGCCAGCACAGGCAGGGCGAACTATGGCTACACCTTC. Amino acids: CASTGRANYGYTF.

This clone was detected a few times. DNA for the CDR3: TGTGCCAGCAGCGCCGGATCTGCAGGGGGATCCTACGAGCAGTACTTC. It yields the protein CASSAGSAGGSYEQYF. The V call is TRBV9, the J call TRBJ2-7; TRBD1 matches at 7 bases. The CDR3 is 16 residues long. After removal of 3 bases from V and 1 base from J, the junction contained 10 bases not matched to a gene. CDR1 and CDR2 (germline): SGDLS, YYNGEE.

The chain joins TRBV19 to TRBJ2-2; possible D gene TRBD2, 6 bases. The germline V gene encodes CDR1 LNHDA and CDR2 SQIVND (reference sequence). The CDR3 spans 15 residues. V was pared by 6 bases and J by 4 bases, with 15 bases between. CDR3 coding DNA: TGTGCCAGTAGGCCCCGCCAGCGGGTCACCGGGGAGCTGTTTTTT. Translation: CASRPRQRVTGELFF.

This chain joins TRBV5-1 and TRBJ2-2; D is ambiguous. Germline-derived CDR1 and CDR2 are SGHRS and YFSETQ. V lost 7 bases, J lost 0 bases, and 16 bases lay in between. The CDR3 extends over 16 amino acids. In DNA, the CDR3 is TGCGCCAGCTCCTATGGTTCTGTTACGAACACCGGGGAGCTGTTTTTT. This gives the protein CASSYGSVTNTGELFF.

The rearrangement links TRBV2 to TRBJ1-3; tentatively, D is TRBD1 (5 bases). Germline loops: CDR1 SNHLY, CDR2 FYNNEI. The CDR3 is made up of 10 amino acids. Trimming removed 5 bases from V and 13 bases from J, with 9 bases in between. The DNA for the CDR3 is TGTGCCAGCAGTTACGACAGAATATATTTT. It specifies CASSYDRIYF.

The rearrangement joins TRBV18 to TRBJ2-7, with a possible D match to TRBD1 (5 bases). CDR3 length: 13 residues. Germline CDR1 and CDR2: KGHSH and LQKENI. Trimming took 2 bases from V and 2 from J, leaving 7 bases between them. CDR3 in amino acids: CASSPGATYEQYF. The CDR3 DNA sequence: TGTGCCAGCTCACCAGGGGCCACCTACGAGCAGTACTTC.

Here the CDR3 reads CACSHRGRYNEQFF. CDR3 in DNA: TGTGCCTGTTCCCACCGCGGGAGATACAATGAGCAGTTCTTC. The chain combines TRBV30 with TRBJ2-1; 7 bases match TRBD2. J lost 4 bases, V lost 6 bases, and 9 bases had no gene match. Germline loops: CDR1 GTSNPN, CDR2 SVGIG (reference sequence). The CDR3 consists of 14 residues.

The J gene is TRBJ2-5, the V gene TRBV18; 7 nucleotides agree with TRBD1. This CDR3 is 14 amino acids long. Unmatched junction bases numbered 7, after V lost 4 bases and J lost 5 bases. Looked up from germline, CDR1 is KGHSH and CDR2 is LQKENI. CDR3 sequence reads: CASSLTGVRETQYF. DNA of the CDR3: TGTGCCAGCTCACTCACAGGGGTGAGGGAGACCCAGTACTTC.

The chain uses TRBV7-4 and TRBJ2-5; 7 bases are a match to TRBD1. CDR3 length equals 14 residues. Germline V gene lookup returns CDR1 SGHVT and CDR2 SQSDAQ. V gave up 0 bases and J gave up 5 bases; unmatched junction bases: 3. Here the CDR3 reads CASSLADRVETQYF. The CDR3 DNA is TGTGCCAGCAGCTTAGCAGACAGGGTGGAGACCCAGTACTTC.

This clone was detected once. The chain's CDR3 is CASSLGGGAGNTGELFF. DNA for the CDR3: TGTGCCAGCAGCTTGGGCGGGGGGGCCGGGAACACCGGGGAGCTGTTTTTT. The chain employs TRBV5-4 and TRBJ2-2; the match to TRBD2 covers 9 bases. This CDR3 has 17 residues. The J segment lost 1 base and the V segment lost 0 bases, leaving 4 bases of the junction unmatched. Germline values: CDR1 SGHNT, CDR2 YYREEE (reference sequence).

V gene TRBV4-1 combines with J gene TRBJ2-7; tentative D call: TRBD2 (6 bases). Germline CDR1 MGHRA, CDR2 YSYEKL. The V end was cut by 1 base, the J end by 3 bases, with 16 bases between. This CDR3 contains 16 residues. CDR3 region: CASSQALSAGIYEQYF. The CDR3 bases are TGCGCCAGCAGCCAAGCATTGTCGGCGGGGATCTACGAGCAGTACTTC.

The chain joins TRBV5-5 to TRBJ2-5; TRBD2 matches at 12 bases. The CDR3 contains 15 residues. The ends lost 4 bases at V and 2 bases at J; junction bases unmatched: 3. The germline CDR1 and CDR2 sequences are SGHKS and YYEKEE (reference sequence). The chain's CDR3 is CASSQGTSGQETQYF. CDR3 sequence (DNA): TGTGCCAGCAGCCAAGGGACTAGCGGGCAAGAGACCCAGTACTTC.

V is TRBV5-6 and J is TRBJ1-2; TRBD1 is a possible D gene (5 bases). This CDR3 comprises 14 residues. Trimming cost V 0 bases and J 8 bases, with 14 bases left between them. The germline CDR1 and CDR2 sequences are SGHDT and YYEEEE. CDR3 nucleotide sequence: TGTGCCAGCAGCTTGGGCGCGGGGCGGAACGGCTACACCTTC. This sequence encodes CASSLGAGRNGYTF.

V usage is TRBV6-5 and J usage is TRBJ2-7; unclear D gene. The CDR3 runs 11 residues. Between the trimmed V and J ends, which lost 5 bases and 4 bases, there was a span of 6 bases. In germline, CDR1 is MNHEY, CDR2 SVGAGI. CDR3 region: CASSTKYEQYF. CDR3 in DNA: TGTGCCAGCAGTACTAAATACGAGCAGTACTTC.

The chain has TRBV10-3 and TRBJ2-2, with 10 bases matching TRBD2. The V gene's germline CDR1 is ENHRY and CDR2 SYGVKD. The J segment lost 6 bases and the V segment lost 4 bases, leaving 11 bases of the junction unmatched. The CDR3 runs 17 residues. In nucleotides, the CDR3 is TGTGCCATCAGTGGGGAAAAGGGACTAGCGATGCCCGGGGAGCTGTTTTTT. Translating it yields CAISGEKGLAMPGELFF.

The chain has TRBV4-1 and TRBJ1-6; no firm D call. Trimming left V 2 bases short and J 4 bases short, with 12 bases between. This CDR3 is built from 16 residues. The germline CDR1 and CDR2 sequences are MGHRA and YSYEKL. CDR3: CASSQTVQDYNSPLHF. Written as DNA, the CDR3 is TGCGCCAGCAGCCAAACGGTTCAGGATTATAATTCACCCCTCCACTTT.

The rearrangement joins TRBV19 to TRBJ1-5, with D possibly being TRBD1 (6 bases). This CDR3 contains 16 residues. Germline assignment: CDR1 LNHDA and CDR2 SQIVND (reference sequence). V lost 5 bases to trimming and J lost 4 bases, with 18 bases between them. Here the CDR3 DNA reads TGTGCCAGTAGTTTTTTGGGGGGAGGGGGAAATCAGCCCCAGCATTTT. Residues: CASSFLGGGGNQPQHF.

For this clone: A read error may produce the germline difference seen at one junction end. The V call is TRBV7-9, the J call TRBJ1-2; D not resolved. CDR3 size: 15 residues. Germline V lookup: CDR1 SEHNR, CDR2 FQNEAQ (reference sequence). CDR3 nucleotide sequence: TGTTCCAGCAGCTTAGCGGAGGGCAGAATCTATGGCTACACCTTC. Encoded protein: CSSSLAEGRIYGYTF.

The chain combines TRBV19 with TRBJ2-7; 7 nucleotides line up with TRBD2. CDR1 and CDR2 from the germline V gene are LNHDA and SQIVND (reference sequence). The ends lost 9 bases at V and 4 bases at J; junction bases unmatched: 15. The CDR3 runs 15 residues. This CDR3 reads CARRGNFRLDYEQYF. CDR3 sequence (DNA): TGTGCCAGGCGGGGGAACTTTCGCCTCGATTACGAGCAGTACTTC. The full variable domain, completed using reference TRBV19 and TRBJ2-7, is DGGITQSPKYLFRKEGQNVTLSCEQNLNHDAMYWYRQDPGQGLRLIYYSQIVNDFQKGDIAEGYSVSREKKESFPLTVTSAQKNPTAFYLCARRGNFRLDYEQYFGPGTRLTVT.

This clone occurred a few times. The CDR3 reads CASSYRDRDEQYF. The CDR3 region has the DNA TGTGCCAGCAGTTACCGGGACAGGGACGAGCAGTACTTC. The genes are TRBV6-5 and TRBJ2-7, with 9 bases matching TRBD1. The germline V gene has CDR1 MNHEY and CDR2 SVGAGI. The CDR3 is 13 residues long. With V trimmed by 2 bases and J by 5 bases, 1 base remained unmatched.

V and J are TRBV7-2 and TRBJ1-2, with a tentative D call TRBD1 (6 bases). Germline CDR1 is SGHTA and CDR2 is FQGNSA. The CDR3 is 14 residues long. The V end was cut by 0 bases, the J end by 8 bases, with 13 bases between. The CDR3: CASSLAGYREGYTF. The CDR3 coding sequence is TGTGCCAGCAGCTTAGCCGGATACAGGGAGGGCTACACCTTC.